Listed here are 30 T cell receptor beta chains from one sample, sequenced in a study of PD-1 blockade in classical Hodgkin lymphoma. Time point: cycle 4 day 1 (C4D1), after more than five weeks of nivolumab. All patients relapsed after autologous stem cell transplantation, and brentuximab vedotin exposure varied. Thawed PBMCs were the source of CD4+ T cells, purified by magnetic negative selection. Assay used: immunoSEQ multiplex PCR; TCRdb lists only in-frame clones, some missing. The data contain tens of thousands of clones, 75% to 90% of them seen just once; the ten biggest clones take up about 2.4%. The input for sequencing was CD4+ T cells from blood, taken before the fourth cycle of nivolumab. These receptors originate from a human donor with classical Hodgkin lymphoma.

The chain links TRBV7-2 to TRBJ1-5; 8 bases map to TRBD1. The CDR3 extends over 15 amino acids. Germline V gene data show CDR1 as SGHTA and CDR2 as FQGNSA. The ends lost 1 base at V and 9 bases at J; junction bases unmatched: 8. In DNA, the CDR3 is TGTGCCAGCAGCTTAGAGGGACAGGCCCGTCGGCCCCAGCATTTT. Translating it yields CASSLEGQARRPQHF.

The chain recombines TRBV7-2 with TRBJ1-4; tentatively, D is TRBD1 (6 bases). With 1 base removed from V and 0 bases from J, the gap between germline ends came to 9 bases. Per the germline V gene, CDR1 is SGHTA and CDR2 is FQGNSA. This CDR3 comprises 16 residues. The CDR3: CASSLGGGPTNEKLFF. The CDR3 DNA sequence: TGTGCCAGCAGCTTAGGTGGGGGCCCAACTAATGAAAAACTGTTTTTT.

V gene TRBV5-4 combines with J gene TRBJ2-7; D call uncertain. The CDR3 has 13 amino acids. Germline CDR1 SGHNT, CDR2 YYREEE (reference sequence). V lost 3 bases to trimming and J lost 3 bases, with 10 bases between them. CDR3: CASSSQTNYEQYF. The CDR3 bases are TGTGCCAGCAGCTCCCAAACCAACTACGAGCAGTACTTC.

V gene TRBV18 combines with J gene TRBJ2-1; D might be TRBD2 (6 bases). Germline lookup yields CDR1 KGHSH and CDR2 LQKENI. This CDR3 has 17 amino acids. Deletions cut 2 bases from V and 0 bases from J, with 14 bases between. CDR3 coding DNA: TGTGCCAGCTCACCAGGAAGCGGGCCCGCCTCCTACAATGAGCAGTTCTTC. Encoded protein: CASSPGSGPASYNEQFF.

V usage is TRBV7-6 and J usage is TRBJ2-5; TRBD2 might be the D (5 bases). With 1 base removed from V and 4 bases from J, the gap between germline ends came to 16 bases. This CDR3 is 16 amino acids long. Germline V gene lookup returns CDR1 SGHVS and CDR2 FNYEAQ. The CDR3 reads CASSLVGLIGGETQYF. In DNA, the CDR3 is TGTGCCAGCAGCTTAGTCGGGCTGATAGGAGGAGAGACCCAGTACTTC.

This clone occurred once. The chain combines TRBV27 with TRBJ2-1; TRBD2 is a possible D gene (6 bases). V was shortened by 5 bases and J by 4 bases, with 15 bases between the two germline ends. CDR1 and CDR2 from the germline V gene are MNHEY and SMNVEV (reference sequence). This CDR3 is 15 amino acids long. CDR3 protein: CASSPGLWKYNEQFF. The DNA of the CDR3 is TGTGCCAGCAGTCCCGGACTATGGAAGTACAATGAGCAGTTCTTC.

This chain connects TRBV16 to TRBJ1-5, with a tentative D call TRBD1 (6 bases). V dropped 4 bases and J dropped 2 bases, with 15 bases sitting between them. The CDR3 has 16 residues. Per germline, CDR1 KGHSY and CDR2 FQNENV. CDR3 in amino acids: CASSRGRGWGNQPQHF. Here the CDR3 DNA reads TGTGCCAGCAGCCGGGGGCGGGGTTGGGGCAATCAGCCCCAGCATTTT.

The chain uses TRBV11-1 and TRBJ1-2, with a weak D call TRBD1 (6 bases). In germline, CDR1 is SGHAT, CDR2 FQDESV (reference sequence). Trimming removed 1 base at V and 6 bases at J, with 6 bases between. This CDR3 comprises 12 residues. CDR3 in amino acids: CASSLGQDGYTF. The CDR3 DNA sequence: TGTGCCAGCAGCTTAGGACAGGATGGCTACACCTTC.

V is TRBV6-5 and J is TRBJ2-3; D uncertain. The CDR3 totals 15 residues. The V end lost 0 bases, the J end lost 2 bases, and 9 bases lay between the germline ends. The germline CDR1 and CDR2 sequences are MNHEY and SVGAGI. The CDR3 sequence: CASSYSSDHTDTQYF. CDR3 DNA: TGTGCCAGCAGTTACTCCAGCGATCACACAGATACGCAGTATTTT.

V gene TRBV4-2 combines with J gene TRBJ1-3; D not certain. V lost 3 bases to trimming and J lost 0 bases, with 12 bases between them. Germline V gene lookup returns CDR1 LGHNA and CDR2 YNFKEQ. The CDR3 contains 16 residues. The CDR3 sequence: CASSQQSDYSGNTIYF. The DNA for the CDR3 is TGTGCCAGCAGCCAGCAGAGCGATTACTCTGGAAACACCATATATTTT.

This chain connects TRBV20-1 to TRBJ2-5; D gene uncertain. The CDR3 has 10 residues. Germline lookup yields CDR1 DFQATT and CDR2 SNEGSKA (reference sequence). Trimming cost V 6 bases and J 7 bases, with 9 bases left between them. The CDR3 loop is CSAGPATQYF. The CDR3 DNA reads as TGCAGTGCGGGCCCAGCGACCCAGTACTTC.

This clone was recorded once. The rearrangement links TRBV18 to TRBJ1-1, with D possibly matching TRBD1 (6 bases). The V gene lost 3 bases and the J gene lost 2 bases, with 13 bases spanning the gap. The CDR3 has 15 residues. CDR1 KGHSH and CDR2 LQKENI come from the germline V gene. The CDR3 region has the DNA TGTGCCAGCTCACCGTCCGGACAGAGTAACACTGAAGCTTTCTTT. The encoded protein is CASSPSGQSNTEAFF.

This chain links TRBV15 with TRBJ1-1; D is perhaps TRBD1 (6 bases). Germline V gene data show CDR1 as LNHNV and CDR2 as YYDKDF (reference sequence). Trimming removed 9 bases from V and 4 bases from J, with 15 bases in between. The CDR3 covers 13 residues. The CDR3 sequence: CATNRDTGTEAFF. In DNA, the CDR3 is TGTGCCACAAACCGGGACACGGGCACTGAAGCTTTCTTT.

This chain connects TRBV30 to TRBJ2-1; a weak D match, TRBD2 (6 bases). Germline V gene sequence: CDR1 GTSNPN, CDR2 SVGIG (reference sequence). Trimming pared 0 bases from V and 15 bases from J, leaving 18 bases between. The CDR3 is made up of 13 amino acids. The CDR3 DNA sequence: TGTGCCTGGAGTGTACGGGGGACTTCCCTCCGGTTCTTC. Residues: CAWSVRGTSLRFF.

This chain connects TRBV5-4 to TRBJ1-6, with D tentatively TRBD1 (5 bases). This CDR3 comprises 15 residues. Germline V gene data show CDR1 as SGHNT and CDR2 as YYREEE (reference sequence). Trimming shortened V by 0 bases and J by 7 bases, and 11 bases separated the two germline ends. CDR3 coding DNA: TGTGCCAGCAGCTTGGGGAGGGGAAAGAATTCACCCCTCCACTTT. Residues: CASSLGRGKNSPLHF.

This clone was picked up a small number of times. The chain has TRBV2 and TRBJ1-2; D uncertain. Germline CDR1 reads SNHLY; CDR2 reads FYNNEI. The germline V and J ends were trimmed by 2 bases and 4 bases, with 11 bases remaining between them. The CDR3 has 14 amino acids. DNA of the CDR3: TGTGCCAGCAGTGAAATGGGCGGAGTCTATGGCTACACCTTC. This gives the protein CASSEMGGVYGYTF.

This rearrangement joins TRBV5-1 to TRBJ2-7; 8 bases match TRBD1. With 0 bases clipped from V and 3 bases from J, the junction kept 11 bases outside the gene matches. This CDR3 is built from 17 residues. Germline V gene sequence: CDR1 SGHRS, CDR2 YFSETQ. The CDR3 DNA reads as TGCGCCAGCAGCTTGGGGCAGGGGGCAACAAATGTCTACGAGCAGTACTTC. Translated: CASSLGQGATNVYEQYF.

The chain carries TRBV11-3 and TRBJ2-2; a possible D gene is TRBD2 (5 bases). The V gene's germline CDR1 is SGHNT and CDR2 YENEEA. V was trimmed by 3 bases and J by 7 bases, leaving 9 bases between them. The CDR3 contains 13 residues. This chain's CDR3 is CASSFPGDGELFF. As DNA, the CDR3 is TGTGCCAGCAGCTTTCCCGGGGACGGGGAGCTGTTTTTT.

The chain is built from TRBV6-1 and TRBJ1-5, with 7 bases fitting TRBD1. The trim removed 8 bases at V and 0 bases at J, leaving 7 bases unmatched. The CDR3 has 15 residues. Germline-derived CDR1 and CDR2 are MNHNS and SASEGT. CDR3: CASGRTGNSNQPQHF. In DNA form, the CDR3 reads TGTGCCAGCGGCAGGACAGGTAATAGCAATCAGCCCCAGCATTTT.

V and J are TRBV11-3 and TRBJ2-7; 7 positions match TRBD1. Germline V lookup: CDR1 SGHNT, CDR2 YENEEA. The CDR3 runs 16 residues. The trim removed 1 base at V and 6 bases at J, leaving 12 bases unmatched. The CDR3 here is CASSLAMAGGSGEQYF. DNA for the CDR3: TGTGCCAGCAGCTTAGCGATGGCAGGGGGTTCAGGCGAGCAGTACTTC.

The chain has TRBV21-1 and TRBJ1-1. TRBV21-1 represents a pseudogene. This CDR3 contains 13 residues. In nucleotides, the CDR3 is TGTGCCAGCAGTAGAGCAGAGAACACTGAAGCTTTCTTT. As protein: CASSRAENTEAFF.

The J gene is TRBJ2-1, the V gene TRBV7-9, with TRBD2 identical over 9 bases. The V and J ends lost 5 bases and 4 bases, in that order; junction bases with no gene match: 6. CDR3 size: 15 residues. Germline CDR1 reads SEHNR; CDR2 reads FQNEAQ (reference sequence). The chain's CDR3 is CASSPRTSVYNEQFF. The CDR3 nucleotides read TGTGCCAGCAGCCCTCGGACTAGCGTGTACAATGAGCAGTTCTTC.

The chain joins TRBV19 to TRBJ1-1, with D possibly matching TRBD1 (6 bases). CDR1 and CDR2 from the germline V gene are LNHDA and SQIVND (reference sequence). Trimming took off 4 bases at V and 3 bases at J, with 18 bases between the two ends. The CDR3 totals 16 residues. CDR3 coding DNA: TGTGCCAGTAGTAGACCCGGGGCGGGGGCAGACACTGAAGCTTTCTTT. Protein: CASSRPGAGADTEAFF.

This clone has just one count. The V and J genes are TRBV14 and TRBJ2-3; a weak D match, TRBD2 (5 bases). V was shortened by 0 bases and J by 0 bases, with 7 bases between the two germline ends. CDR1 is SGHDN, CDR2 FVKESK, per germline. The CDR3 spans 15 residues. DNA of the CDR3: TGTGCCAGCAGCCAAGATGGACTCAGCACAGATACGCAGTATTTT. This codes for CASSQDGLSTDTQYF.

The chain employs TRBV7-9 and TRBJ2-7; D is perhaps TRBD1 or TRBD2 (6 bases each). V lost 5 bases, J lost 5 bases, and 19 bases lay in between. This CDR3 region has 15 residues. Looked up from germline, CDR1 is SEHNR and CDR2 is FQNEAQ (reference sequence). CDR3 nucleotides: TGTGCCAGCAGCCCCATAGGGGGGAGTTCAGACGAGCAGTACTTC. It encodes CASSPIGGSSDEQYF.

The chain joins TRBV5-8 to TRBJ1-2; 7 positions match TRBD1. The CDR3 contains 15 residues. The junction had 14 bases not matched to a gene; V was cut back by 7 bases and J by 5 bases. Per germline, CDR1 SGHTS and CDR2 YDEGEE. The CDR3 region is CASRPGGKLNYGYTF. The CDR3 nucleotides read TGTGCCAGCCGTCCAGGGGGGAAATTAAATTATGGCTACACCTTC.

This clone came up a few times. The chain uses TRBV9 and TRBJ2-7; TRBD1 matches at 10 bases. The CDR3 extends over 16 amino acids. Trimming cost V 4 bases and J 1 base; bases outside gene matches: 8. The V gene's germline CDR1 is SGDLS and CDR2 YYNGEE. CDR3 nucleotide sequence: TGTGCCAGCAGCCCAGGGGGGGGACAGGGGTCCTACGAGCAGTACTTC. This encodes CASSPGGGQGSYEQYF.

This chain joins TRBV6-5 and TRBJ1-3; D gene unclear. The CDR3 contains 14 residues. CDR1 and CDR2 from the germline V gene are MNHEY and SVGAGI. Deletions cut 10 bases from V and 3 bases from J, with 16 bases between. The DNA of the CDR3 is TGTGCCACTCGTCCCCGCGCTGGTGGAAACACCATATATTTT. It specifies CATRPRAGGNTIYF.

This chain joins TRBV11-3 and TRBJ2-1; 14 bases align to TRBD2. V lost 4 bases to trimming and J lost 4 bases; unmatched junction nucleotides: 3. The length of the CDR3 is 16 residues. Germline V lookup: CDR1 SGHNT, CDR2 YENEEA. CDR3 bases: TGTGCCAGCAGCTACGGGACTAGCGGGGGTTACAATGAGCAGTTCTTC. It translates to CASSYGTSGGYNEQFF. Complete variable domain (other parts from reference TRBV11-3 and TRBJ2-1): EAGVVQSPRYKIIEKKQPVAFWCNPISGHNTLYWYLQNLGQGPELLIRYENEEAVDDSQLPKDRFSAERLKGVDSTLKIQPAELGDSAVYLCASSYGTSGGYNEQFFGPGTRLTVL.

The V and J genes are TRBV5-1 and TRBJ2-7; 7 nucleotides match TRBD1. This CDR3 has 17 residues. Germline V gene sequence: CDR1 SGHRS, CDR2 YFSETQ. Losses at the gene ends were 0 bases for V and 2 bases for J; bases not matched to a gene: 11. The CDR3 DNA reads TGCGCCAGCAGCTTGGGACAGGGTTTCCCCAGAACCTACGAGCAGTACTTC. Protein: CASSLGQGFPRTYEQYF. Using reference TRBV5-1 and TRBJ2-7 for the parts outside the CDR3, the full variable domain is KAGVTQTPRYLIKTRGQQVTLSCSPISGHRSVSWYQQTPGQGLQFLFEYFSETQRNKGNFPGRFSGRQFSNSRSEMNVSTLELGDSALYLCASSLGQGFPRTYEQYFGPGTRLTVT.